Listed below are T cell receptor beta chains from one sample, sequenced in a study of T cells expressing NK-cell markers. TCRdb reprocessed the 5' RACE reads and reports one entry per CDR3 protein, with no DNA. This sample contains 200,000 to 300,000 distinct CDR3 sequences. The sample consisted of blood T cells: a sorted CD56 or NKG2C T cell subset, CD4+ or CD8+ T cells, or bulk PBMC T cells (not recorded which). The receptors stem from a woman aged 18 to 69 in good health. CDR3s include the opening cysteine and the closing phenylalanine or tryptophan. The order of the fields is V gene, J gene, CDR3 protein.

V: TRBV5-1
J: TRBJ2-7
CDR3: CASSSNGGSGNEQYF

V: TRBV6-1
J: TRBJ1-1
CDR3: CASSDAGQGKAEAFF

V: TRBV7-2
J: TRBJ2-2
CDR3: CASNRLDGELFF

V: TRBV3-1
J: TRBJ2-5
CDR3: CASSQVGKGSQETQYF

V: TRBV12-3/TRBV12-4
J: TRBJ1-1
CDR3: CASSAGTGVRAEAFF

V: TRBV5-1
J: TRBJ2-1
CDR3: CASSSDSKPYNEQFF

V: TRBV12-3/TRBV12-4
J: TRBJ2-7
CDR3: CASSSGSRHEQYF

V: TRBV7-6
J: TRBJ2-1
CDR3: CASSGTSGIGNEQFF

V: TRBV12-3/TRBV12-4
J: TRBJ2-3
CDR3: CASSGAVDTQYF

V: TRBV19
J: TRBJ1-1
CDR3: CASSALTGVAEAFF

V: TRBV5-1
J: TRBJ2-3
CDR3: CASSLATSYTDTQYF

V: TRBV5-1
J: TRBJ2-1
CDR3: CASSSGLAGVYNEQFF

V: TRBV20-1
J: TRBJ1-1
CDR3: CSASGPLNTEAFF

V: TRBV29-1
J: TRBJ1-3
CDR3: CSVEATHGNTIYF

V: TRBV7-2
J: TRBJ2-7
CDR3: CASSPTGTHSYEQYF

V: TRBV6-1
J: TRBJ1-5
CDR3: CASSLDSYNQPQHF

V: TRBV6-1
J: TRBJ1-5
CDR3: CASRSGGTAYSNQPQHF

V: TRBV10-3
J: TRBJ2-3
CDR3: CAINIGDRADTQYF

V: TRBV5-1
J: TRBJ2-5
CDR3: CASSSNTGINQETQYF

V: TRBV5-5
J: TRBJ1-3
CDR3: CASSPGQSSGNTIYF

V: TRBV5-1
J: TRBJ2-2
CDR3: CASTYGTVTGELFF

V: TRBV4-3
J: TRBJ2-3
CDR3: CASSIGSLHEDTQYF

V: TRBV9
J: TRBJ2-1
CDR3: CASSATGLAGGNEQFF

V: TRBV5-1
J: TRBJ1-3
CDR3: CASTQGTNSGNTIYF

V: TRBV7-9
J: TRBJ2-5
CDR3: CATVRDNQETQYF

V: TRBV25-1
J: TRBJ2-2
CDR3: CASSPRVGTGELFF

V: TRBV20-1
J: TRBJ2-3
CDR3: CSAPRYSGDTQYF

V: TRBV12-3/TRBV12-4
J: TRBJ2-7
CDR3: CASRPDSTRSEQYF

V: TRBV7-2
J: TRBJ1-2
CDR3: CASSPRTTGSYGYTF

V: TRBV12-3/TRBV12-4
J: TRBJ2-2
CDR3: CASSLGRGLDTGELFF

V: TRBV7-2
J: TRBJ2-5
CDR3: CASSPGTTETQYF

V: TRBV5-1
J: TRBJ2-2
CDR3: CASSLGIRELFF

V: TRBV20-1
J: TRBJ2-3
CDR3: CSASLQGASTDTQYF

V: TRBV12-3/TRBV12-4
J: TRBJ2-3
CDR3: CASRGLAGARSDF

V: TRBV19
J: TRBJ1-5
CDR3: CASSIGRGGDQPQHF